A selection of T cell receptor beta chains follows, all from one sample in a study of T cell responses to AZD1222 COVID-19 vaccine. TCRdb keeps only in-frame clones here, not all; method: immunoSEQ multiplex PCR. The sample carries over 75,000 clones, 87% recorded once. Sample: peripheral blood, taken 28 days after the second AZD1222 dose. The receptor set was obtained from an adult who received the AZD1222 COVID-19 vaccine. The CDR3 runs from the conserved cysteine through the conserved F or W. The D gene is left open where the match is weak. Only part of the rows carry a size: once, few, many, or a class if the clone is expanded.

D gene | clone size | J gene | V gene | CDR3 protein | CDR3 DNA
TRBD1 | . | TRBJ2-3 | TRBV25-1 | CASSNDRGGTSTDTQYF | TGTGCCAGCAGTAACGACAGGGGCGGGACTAGCACAGATACGCAGTATTTT
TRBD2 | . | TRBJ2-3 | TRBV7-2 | CASSLLVVTSAPGRDTQYF | TGTGCCAGCAGCTTACTCGTCGTTACTAGCGCCCCTGGGAGGGATACGCAGTATTTT
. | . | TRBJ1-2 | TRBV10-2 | CASSLDSANYGYTF | TGCGCCAGCAGTCTGGACAGTGCTAACTATGGCTACACCTTC
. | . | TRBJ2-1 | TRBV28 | CASSSGAYNEQFF | TGTGCCAGCAGTTCCGGGGCCTACAATGAGCAGTTCTTC
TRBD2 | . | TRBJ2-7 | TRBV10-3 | CAISAGGEQYF | TGTGCCATCAGTGCGGGAGGAGAGCAGTACTTC
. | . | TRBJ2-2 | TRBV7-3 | CASSFQGLGTGELFF | TGTGCCAGCAGCTTTCAGGGGCTCGGGACCGGGGAGCTGTTTTTT
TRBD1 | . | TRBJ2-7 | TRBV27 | CASSATGTGDYEQYF | TGTGCCAGCAGTGCCACCGGGACAGGGGATTACGAGCAGTACTTC
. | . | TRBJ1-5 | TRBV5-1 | CASSLAGLNQPQHF | TGCGCCAGCAGCTTGGCGGGTCTCAATCAGCCCCAGCATTTT
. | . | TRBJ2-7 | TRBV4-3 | CASSQDHRGPGQYF | TGCGCCAGCAGCCAAGATCATCGGGGACCGGGGCAGTACTTC
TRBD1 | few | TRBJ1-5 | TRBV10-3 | CATLDDRADFGPQHF | TGTGCCACCCTCGATGACAGGGCCGATTTCGGCCCCCAGCATTTT
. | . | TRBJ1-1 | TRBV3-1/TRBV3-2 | CASSQGPGANTEAFF | TGTGCCAGCAGCCAAGGCCCAGGGGCGAACACTGAAGCTTTCTTT
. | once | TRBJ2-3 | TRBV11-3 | CASSLDLSRGGTDTQYF | TGTGCCAGCAGCTTAGATTTATCTAGGGGGGGCACAGATACGCAGTATTTT
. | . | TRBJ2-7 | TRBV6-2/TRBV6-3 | CASSYVGLSSYEQYF | TGTGCCAGCAGTTACGTCGGACTAAGTTCCTACGAGCAGTACTTC
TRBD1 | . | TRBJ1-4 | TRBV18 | CASSPNMGQGNEKLFF | TGTGCCAGCTCACCGAACATGGGACAGGGCAATGAAAAACTGTTTTTT
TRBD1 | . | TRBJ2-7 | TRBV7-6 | CASSLAGAGQGSYEQYF | TGTGCCAGCAGCTTAGCAGGTGCGGGACAGGGTTCCTACGAGCAGTACTTC
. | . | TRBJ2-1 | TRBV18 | CASSLLPGVPYNEQFF | TGTGCCAGCTCACTCCTCCCCGGGGTGCCCTACAATGAGCAGTTCTTC
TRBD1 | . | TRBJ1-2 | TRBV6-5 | CASTPYWTGNGYTF | TGTGCCAGCACGCCCTACTGGACAGGGAATGGCTACACCTTC
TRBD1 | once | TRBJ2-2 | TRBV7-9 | CASSLGRYWDRDTGELFF | TGTGCCAGCAGCTTAGGTCGATATTGGGACAGGGATACCGGGGAGCTGTTTTTT
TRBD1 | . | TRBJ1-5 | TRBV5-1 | CASSLGQGNNQPQHF | TGCGCCAGCAGCTTGGGACAGGGGAACAATCAGCCCCAGCATTTT
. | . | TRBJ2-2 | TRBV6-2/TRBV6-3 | CASSSWRGYEANTGELFF | TGTGCCAGCAGTTCGTGGCGGGGCTACGAAGCGAACACCGGGGAGCTGTTTTTT
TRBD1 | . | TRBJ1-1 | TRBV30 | CAWSHPEPGQGDTEAFF | TGTGCCTGGAGTCATCCCGAGCCGGGACAGGGGGACACTGAAGCTTTCTTT
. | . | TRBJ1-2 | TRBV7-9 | CASSLEEGHYGYTF | TGTGCCAGCAGCTTAGAGGAGGGGCACTATGGCTACACCTTC
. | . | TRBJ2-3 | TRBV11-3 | CASSLGRWGANADTQYF | TGTGCCAGCAGCCTAGGGAGATGGGGGGCGAACGCAGATACGCAGTATTTT
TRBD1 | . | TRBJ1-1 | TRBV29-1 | CSGDRGQNTEAFF | TGCAGCGGCGACAGGGGGCAGAACACTGAAGCTTTCTTT
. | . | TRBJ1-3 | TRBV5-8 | CASSNGNAGGNTIYF | TGTGCCAGCAGCAACGGGAACGCGGGCGGAAACACCATATATTTT
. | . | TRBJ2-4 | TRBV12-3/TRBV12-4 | CASTQDTWGIQYF | TGTGCCAGCACCCAGGACACCTGGGGCATTCAGTACTTC
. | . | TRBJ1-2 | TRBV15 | CATSRPATYGYTF | TGTGCCACCAGCAGGCCCGCTACGTATGGCTACACCTTC
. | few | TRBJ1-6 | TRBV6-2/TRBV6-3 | CASSYGGSRIYNSPLHF | TGTGCCAGCAGTTACGGCGGCAGTAGAATATATAATTCACCCCTCCACTTT
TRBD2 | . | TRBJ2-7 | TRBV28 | CATRTSGLYEQYF | TGTGCCACCAGGACTAGCGGACTCTACGAGCAGTACTTC
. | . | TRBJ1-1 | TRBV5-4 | CASSLWGPNTEAFF | TGTGCCAGCAGCTTGTGGGGGCCGAACACTGAAGCTTTCTTT
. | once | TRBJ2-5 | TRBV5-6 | CASSFNRALQYF | TGTGCCAGCAGCTTTAATCGGGCCCTCCAGTACTTC
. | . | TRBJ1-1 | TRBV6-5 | CASGVEGEGGTEAFF | TGTGCCAGCGGAGTGGAAGGAGAGGGGGGTACTGAAGCTTTCTTT
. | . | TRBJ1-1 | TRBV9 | CASSVRGDWNTEAFF | TGTGCCAGCAGCGTTCGGGGGGATTGGAATACTGAAGCTTTCTTT
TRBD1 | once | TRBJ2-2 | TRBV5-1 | CASATGTGDTGELFF | TGCGCCAGTGCGACCGGGACAGGGGACACCGGGGAGCTGTTTTTT
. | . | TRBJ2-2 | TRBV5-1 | CASSLGNTGELFF | TGCGCCAGCAGCTTGGGTAACACCGGGGAGCTGTTTTTT
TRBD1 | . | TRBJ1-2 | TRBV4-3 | CASSRTGAAPNYGYTF | TGCGCCAGCAGTAGGACAGGGGCCGCGCCTAACTATGGCTACACCTTC
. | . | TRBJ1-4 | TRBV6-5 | CASSYDLGASEKLFF | TGTGCCAGCAGTTACGATTTGGGGGCGAGTGAAAAACTGTTTTTT
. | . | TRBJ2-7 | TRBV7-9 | CASSSTRTKTAEIYEQYF | TGTGCCAGCAGCTCTACCAGAACGAAGACAGCCGAAATATACGAGCAGTACTTC
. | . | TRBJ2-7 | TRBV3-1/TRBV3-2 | CASSQGLGSYEQYF | TGTGCCAGCAGCCAAGGTCTCGGCTCCTACGAGCAGTACTTC
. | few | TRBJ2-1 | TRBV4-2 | CASSPRDHEQFF | TGTGCCAGCAGCCCTCGCGACCATGAGCAGTTCTTC
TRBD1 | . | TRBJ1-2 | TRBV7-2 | CASSSGSGTGGLPNYGYTF | TGTGCCAGCAGCTCCGGGTCCGGGACAGGGGGCCTCCCTAACTATGGCTACACCTTC
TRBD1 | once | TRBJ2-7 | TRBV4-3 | CASSQGTGRYEQYF | TGCGCCAGCAGCCAAGGGACAGGGAGATACGAGCAGTACTTC
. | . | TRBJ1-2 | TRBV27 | CASSLMSAGGAGGYTF | TGTGCCAGCAGTTTAATGTCCGCGGGGGGCGCCGGTGGCTACACCTTC
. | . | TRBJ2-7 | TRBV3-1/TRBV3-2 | CASSQDLRAWEQYF | TGTGCCAGCAGCCAAGATTTGCGGGCTTGGGAGCAGTACTTC
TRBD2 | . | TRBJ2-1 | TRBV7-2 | CASSTMGTSGYNEQFF | TGTGCCAGCAGCACGATGGGGACTAGCGGATACAATGAGCAGTTCTTC
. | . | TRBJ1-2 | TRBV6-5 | CASHRAPLSGYTF | TGTGCCAGTCACAGGGCCCCCCTATCTGGCTACACCTTC
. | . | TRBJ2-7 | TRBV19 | CASSIVDSNYEQYF | TGTGCCAGTAGTATAGTCGACAGTAACTACGAGCAGTACTTC
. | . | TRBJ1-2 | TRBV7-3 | CASSPQGSPRTGGYTF | TGTGCCAGCAGCCCTCAGGGGAGCCCAAGGACGGGGGGCTACACCTTC